A single T cell receptor beta chain is shown here with its context. Its antigen is currently unknown. V lost 4 bases, J lost 1 base, and 6 bases stayed unmatched. Germline V CDR1 and CDR2: KGHSH, LQKENI. The CDR3 totals 15 residues. The data were obtained in a study of T cell responses to AZD1222 COVID-19 vaccine. Study conclusions and caveats: With dominance at 160-218 and 743-854, vaccine-associated CD4 TCRs spanned spike. Repertoire collection took place solely once the T cell response had peaked. Clonal diversity was possibly underestimated, and white British individuals and females predominated among donors.

Repertoires were generated with immunoSEQ multiplex PCR, while TCRdb's copy carries only in-frame clones and drops some. The profile covers about 150,000 clones, with 70% to 90% appearing a single time and over 13% taken by the ten largest. The sequence was obtained from an adult in good health. Material: peripheral blood, obtained on day 0 of AZD1222 vaccination. The chain combines TRBV18 with TRBJ1-2; 7 bases match TRBD1. The CDR3 DNA reads TGTGCCAGCTCACAGTCACGACAGGGTAACTATGGCTACACCTTC. It encodes CASSQSRQGNYGYTF.